The present T cell receptor beta chain was sequenced within a study of beta chain features in type 1 diabetes. Study findings and constraints: Among all four CD4+ subsets, Type 1 diabetes patients had TCRB CDR3s that were moderately but significantly shorter.

This clone was seen only once. What it recognizes is unknown. Different DNA sequences within this sample yield the same CDR3. The germline V gene encodes CDR1 GTSNPN and CDR2 SVGIG (reference sequence). CDR3 length equals 13 residues. Trimming removed 2 bases from V and 3 bases from J, with 8 bases in between. Expressed TCRB transcripts were sequenced because the entire RNA isolate underwent reverse transcription. The method was immunoSEQ multiplex PCR; TCRdb's version includes in-frame clones alone and lacks a portion of them. The sample records some 240,000 clones, approximately 16% being singletons. Central memory, naive, regulatory and stem cell-like memory CD4+ cells were sorted by CD45RO/CCR7/CD25/CD127/CD95/CD27.

The clonotype was recovered from a man in his thirties or forties with type 1 diabetes. This rearrangement joins TRBV30 to TRBJ1-5; no definite D call. Sequencing input: naive CD4+ T cells from blood. The CDR3 DNA reads TGTGCCTGGAGTCCGGGCGACAATCAGCCCCAGCATTTT. This encodes CAWSPGDNQPQHF.